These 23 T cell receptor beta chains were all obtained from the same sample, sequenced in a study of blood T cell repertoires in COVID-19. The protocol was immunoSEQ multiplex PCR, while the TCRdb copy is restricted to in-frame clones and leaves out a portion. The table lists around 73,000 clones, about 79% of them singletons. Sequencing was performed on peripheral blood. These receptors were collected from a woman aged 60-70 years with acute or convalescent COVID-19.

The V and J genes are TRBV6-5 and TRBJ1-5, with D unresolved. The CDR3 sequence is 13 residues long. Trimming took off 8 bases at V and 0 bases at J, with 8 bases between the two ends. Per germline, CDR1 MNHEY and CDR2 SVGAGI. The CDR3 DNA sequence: TGTGCCAGCGTACGAGATAGCAATCAGCCCCAGCATTTT. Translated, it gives CASVRDSNQPQHF.

This CDR3 reads CASSLQGLNTEAFF. Written as DNA, the CDR3 is TGTGCCAGCAGCTTACAGGGTCTGAACACTGAAGCTTTCTTT. The gene calls are TRBV7-2 and TRBJ1-1; D might be TRBD1 (5 bases). Looked up from germline, CDR1 is SGHTA and CDR2 is FQGNSA. The CDR3 contains 14 residues. V was clipped by 2 bases and J by 0 bases, with 7 bases between them. Looking up the rest from reference TRBV7-2 and TRBJ1-1 gives the full variable domain: GAGVSQSPSNKVTEKGKDVELRCDPISGHTALYWYRQSLGQGLEFLIYFQGNSAPDKSGLPSDRFSAERTGGSVSTLTIQRTQQEDSAVYLCASSLQGLNTEAFFGQGTRLTVV.

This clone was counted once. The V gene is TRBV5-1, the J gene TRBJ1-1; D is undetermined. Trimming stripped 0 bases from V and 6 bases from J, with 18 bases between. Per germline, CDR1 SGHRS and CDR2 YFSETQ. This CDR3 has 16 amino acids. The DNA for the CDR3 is TGCGCCAGCAGCTTGGGGTCGACTGTTCGTGACGCTGAAGCTTTCTTT. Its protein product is CASSLGSTVRDAEAFF. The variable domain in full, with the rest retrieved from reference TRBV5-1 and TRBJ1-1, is KAGVTQTPRYLIKTRGQQVTLSCSPISGHRSVSWYQQTPGQGLQFLFEYFSETQRNKGNFPGRFSGRQFSNSRSEMNVSTLELGDSALYLCASSLGSTVRDAEAFFGQGTRLTVV.

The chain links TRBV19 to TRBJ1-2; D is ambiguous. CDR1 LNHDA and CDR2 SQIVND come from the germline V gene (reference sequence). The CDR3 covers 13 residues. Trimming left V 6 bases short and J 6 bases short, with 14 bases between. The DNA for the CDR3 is TGTGCCAGTAGCGTGACCGGGTGGGATGGCTACACCTTC. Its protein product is CASSVTGWDGYTF.

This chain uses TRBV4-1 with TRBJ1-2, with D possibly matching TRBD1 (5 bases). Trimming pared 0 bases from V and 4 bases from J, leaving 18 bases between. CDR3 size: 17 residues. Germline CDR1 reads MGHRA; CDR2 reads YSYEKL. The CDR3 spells CASSQEQGAPRAYGYTF. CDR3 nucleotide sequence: TGCGCCAGCAGCCAAGAACAAGGGGCCCCCCGGGCCTATGGCTACACCTTC.

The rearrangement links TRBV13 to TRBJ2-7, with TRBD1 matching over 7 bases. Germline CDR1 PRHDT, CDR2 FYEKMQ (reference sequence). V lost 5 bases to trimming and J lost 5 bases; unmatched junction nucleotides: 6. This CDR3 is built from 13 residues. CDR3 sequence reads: CASSIRGTDEQYF. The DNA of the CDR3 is TGTGCCAGCAGCATTCGAGGGACAGACGAGCAGTACTTC.

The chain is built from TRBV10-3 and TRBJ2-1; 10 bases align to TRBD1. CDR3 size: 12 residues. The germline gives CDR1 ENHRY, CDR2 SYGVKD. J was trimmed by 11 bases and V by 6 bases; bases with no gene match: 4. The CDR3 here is CAISPTGGQQFF. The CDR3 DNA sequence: TGTGCCATCAGCCCGACAGGGGGCCAGCAGTTCTTC.

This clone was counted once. The CDR3 reads CGERTNYGYTF. The CDR3 bases are TGCGGTGAGCGGACTAACTATGGCTACACCTTC. The chain recombines TRBV29-1 with TRBJ1-2, with D unclear. This CDR3 spans 11 amino acids. Germline loops: CDR1 SQVTM, CDR2 ANQGSEA.

The CDR3 nucleotides are TGTGCCAGTACCCTATGGAGGGCAGGGGGATCTGTTGAAGCTTTCTTT. Protein product: CASTLWRAGGSVEAFF. The gene calls are TRBV19 and TRBJ1-1, with TRBD1 matching over 7 bases. V shed 7 bases and J 7 bases; nucleotides not matched to a gene: 18. Germline CDR1 reads LNHDA; CDR2 reads SQIVND (reference sequence). The CDR3 runs to 16 residues.

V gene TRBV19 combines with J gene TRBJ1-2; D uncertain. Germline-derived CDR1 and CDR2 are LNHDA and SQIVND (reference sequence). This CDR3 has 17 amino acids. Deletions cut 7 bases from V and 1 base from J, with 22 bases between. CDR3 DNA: TGTGCCAGTACCCCCCTGGGAGTCAGCAGCTTTAACTATGGCTACACCTTC. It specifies CASTPLGVSSFNYGYTF.

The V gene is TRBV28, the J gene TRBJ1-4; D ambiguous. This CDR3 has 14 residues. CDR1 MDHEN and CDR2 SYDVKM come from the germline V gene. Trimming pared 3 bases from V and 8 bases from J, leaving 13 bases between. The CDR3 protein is CASSLGGNQEKLFF. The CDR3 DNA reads TGTGCCAGCAGTTTGGGAGGGAATCAGGAAAAACTGTTTTTT.

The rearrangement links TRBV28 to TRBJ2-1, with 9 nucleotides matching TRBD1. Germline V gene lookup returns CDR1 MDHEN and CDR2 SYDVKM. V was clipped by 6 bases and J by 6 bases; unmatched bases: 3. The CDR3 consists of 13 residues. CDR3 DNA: TGTGCCAGCAGGGACAGGGGAAGCAATGAGCAGTTCTTC. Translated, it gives CASRDRGSNEQFF.

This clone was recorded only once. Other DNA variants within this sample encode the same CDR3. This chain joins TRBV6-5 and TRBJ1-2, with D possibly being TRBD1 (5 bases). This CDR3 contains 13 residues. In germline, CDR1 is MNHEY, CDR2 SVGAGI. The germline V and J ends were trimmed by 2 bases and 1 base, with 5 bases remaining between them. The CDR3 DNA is TGTGCCAGCAGTTACGACAGTAACTATGGCTACACCTTC. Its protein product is CASSYDSNYGYTF.

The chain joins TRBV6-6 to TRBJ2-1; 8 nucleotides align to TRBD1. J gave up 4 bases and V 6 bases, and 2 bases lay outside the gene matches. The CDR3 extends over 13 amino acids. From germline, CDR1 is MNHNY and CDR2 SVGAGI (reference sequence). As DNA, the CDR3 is TGTGCCAGCAGCGGGGACAGGTACAATGAGCAGTTCTTC. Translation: CASSGDRYNEQFF.

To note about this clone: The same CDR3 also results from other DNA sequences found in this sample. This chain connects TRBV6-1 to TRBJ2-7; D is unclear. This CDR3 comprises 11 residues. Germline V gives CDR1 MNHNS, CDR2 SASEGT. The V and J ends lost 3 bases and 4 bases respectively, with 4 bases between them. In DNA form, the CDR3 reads TGTGCCAGCAGTGATCGGTACGAGCAGTACTTC. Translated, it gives CASSDRYEQYF.

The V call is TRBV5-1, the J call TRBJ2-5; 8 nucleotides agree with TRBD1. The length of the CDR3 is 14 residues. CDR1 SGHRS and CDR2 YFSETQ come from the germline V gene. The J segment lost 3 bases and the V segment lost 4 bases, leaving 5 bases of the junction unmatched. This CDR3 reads CASSLTGEKETQYF. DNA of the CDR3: TGCGCCAGCAGCCTGACAGGGGAAAAAGAGACCCAGTACTTC.

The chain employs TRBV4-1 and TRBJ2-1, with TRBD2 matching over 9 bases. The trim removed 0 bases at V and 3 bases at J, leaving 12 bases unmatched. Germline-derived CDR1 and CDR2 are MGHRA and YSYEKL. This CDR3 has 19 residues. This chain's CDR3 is CASSQERLAGNPRYNEQFF. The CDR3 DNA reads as TGCGCCAGCAGCCAAGAAAGGCTAGCGGGGAACCCTCGCTACAATGAGCAGTTCTTC.

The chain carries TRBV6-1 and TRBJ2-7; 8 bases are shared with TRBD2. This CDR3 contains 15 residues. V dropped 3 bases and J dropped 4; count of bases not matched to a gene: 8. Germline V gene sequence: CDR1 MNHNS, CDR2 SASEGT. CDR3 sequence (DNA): TGTGCCAGCAGTGACACCGGGGGGGCGTCGTACGAGCAGTACTTC. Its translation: CASSDTGGASYEQYF.

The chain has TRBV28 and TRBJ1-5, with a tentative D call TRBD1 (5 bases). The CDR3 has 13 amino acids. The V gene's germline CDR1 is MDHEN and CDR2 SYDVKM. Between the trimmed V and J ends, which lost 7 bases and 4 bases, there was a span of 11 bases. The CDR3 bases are TGTGCCAGCACTGCTGCAGGGAATCAGCCCCAGCATTTT. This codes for CASTAAGNQPQHF.

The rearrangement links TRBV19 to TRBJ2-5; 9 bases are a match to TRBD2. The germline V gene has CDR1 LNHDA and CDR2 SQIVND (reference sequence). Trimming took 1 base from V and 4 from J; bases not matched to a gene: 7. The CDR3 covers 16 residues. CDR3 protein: CASSIGVAGVGETQYF. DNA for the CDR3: TGTGCCAGTAGTATAGGGGTAGCGGGGGTCGGAGAGACCCAGTACTTC.

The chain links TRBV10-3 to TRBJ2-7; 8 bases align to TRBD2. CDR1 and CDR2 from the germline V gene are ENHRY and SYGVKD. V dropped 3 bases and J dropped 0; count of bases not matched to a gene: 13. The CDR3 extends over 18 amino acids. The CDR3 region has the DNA TGTGCCATCAGTGATATGGGGATAGCGGGGATGAGCTCCTACGAGCAGTACTTC. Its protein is CAISDMGIAGMSSYEQYF.

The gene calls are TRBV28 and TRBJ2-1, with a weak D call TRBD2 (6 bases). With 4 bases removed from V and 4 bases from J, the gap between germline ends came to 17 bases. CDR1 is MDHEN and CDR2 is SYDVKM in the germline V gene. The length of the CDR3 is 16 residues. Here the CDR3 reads CASSSLKGLDYNEQFF. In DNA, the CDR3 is TGTGCCAGCAGTTCCCTAAAGGGACTTGATTACAATGAGCAGTTCTTC.

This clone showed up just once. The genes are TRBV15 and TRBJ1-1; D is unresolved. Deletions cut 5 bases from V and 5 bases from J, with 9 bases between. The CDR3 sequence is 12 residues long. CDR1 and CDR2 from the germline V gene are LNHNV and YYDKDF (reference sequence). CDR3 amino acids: CATSRRGTEAFF. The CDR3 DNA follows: TGTGCCACCAGCCGAAGAGGGACTGAAGCTTTCTTT.